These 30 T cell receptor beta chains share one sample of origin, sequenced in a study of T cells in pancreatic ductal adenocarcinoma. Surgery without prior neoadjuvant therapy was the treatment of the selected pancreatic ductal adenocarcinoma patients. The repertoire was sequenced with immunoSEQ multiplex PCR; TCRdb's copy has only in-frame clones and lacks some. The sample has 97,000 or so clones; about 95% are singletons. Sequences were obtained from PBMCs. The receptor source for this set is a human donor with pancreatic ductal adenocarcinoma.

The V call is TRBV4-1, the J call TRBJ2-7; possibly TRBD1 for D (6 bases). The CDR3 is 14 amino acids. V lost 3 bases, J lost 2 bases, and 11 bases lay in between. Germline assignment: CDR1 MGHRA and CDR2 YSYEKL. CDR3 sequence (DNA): TGCGCCAGCAGCCACCCAGGGGCCACCTACGAGCAGTACTTC. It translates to CASSHPGATYEQYF.

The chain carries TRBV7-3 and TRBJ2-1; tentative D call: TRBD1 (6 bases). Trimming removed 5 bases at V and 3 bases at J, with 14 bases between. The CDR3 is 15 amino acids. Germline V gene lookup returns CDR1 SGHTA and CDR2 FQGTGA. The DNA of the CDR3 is TGTGCCAGCAGCCCTACCCCAGGGGTCTACAATGAGCAGTTCTTC. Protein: CASSPTPGVYNEQFF.

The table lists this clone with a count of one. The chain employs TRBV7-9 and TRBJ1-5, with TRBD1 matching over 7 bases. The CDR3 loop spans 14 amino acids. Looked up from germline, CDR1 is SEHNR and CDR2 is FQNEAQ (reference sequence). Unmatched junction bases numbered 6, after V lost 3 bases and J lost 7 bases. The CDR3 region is CASSLAEDRQPQHF. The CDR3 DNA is TGTGCCAGCAGCTTGGCGGAGGACAGGCAGCCCCAGCATTTT.

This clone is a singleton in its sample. The CDR3 nucleotides read TGTGCCAGCAGCCCCCAGCGGCACACAGATACGCAGTATTTT. Protein product: CASSPQRHTDTQYF. The chain combines TRBV7-3 with TRBJ2-3; D is perhaps TRBD2 (5 bases). Germline values: CDR1 SGHTA, CDR2 FQGTGA. Between the trimmed V and J ends, which lost 5 bases and 2 bases, there was a span of 11 bases. This CDR3 has 14 residues. The variable domain in full, completed from reference TRBV7-3 and TRBJ2-3, reads GAGVSQTPSNKVTEKGKYVELRCDPISGHTALYWYRQSLGQGPEFLIYFQGTGAADDSGLPNDRFFAVRPEGSVSTLKIQRTERGDSAVYLCASSPQRHTDTQYFGPGTRLTVL.

CDR3 sequence: CASSSRLAGGLLGGEQYF. The CDR3 nucleotides are TGTGCCAGCAGCTCCCGACTAGCGGGAGGGCTTTTAGGTGGAGAGCAGTACTTC. The rearrangement joins TRBV5-6 to TRBJ2-7; 14 nucleotides line up with TRBD2. Germline V gene data show CDR1 as SGHDT and CDR2 as YYEEEE. The CDR3 is 18 amino acids. Trimming at V came to 3 bases and at J to 7 bases, leaving 15 bases not matched to a gene.

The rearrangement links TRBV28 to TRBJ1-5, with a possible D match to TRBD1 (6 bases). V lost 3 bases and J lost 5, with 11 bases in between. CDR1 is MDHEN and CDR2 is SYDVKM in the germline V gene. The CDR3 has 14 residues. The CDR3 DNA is TGTGCCAGCAGTTTGGGGGCAGATGATCAGCCCCAGCATTTT. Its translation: CASSLGADDQPQHF.

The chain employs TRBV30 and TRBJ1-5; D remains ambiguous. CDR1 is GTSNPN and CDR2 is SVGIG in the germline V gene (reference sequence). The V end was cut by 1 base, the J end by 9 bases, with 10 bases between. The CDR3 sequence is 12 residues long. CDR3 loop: CAWSGLAGPQHF. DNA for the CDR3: TGTGCCTGGAGTGGCCTGGCTGGGCCCCAGCATTTT.

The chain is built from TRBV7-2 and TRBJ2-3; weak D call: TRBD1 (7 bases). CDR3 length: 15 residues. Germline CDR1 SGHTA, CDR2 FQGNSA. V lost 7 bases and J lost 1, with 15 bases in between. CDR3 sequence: CASTPGGPRTDTQYF. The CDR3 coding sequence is TGTGCCAGCACCCCAGGGGGGCCTCGCACAGATACGCAGTATTTT.

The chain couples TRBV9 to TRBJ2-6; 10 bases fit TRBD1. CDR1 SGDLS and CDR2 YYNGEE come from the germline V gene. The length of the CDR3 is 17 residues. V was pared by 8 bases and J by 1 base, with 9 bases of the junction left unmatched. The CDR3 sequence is CASSDRDRGSGANVLTF. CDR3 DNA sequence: TGTGCCAGTTCCGACAGGGACAGGGGTTCTGGGGCCAACGTCCTGACTTTC.

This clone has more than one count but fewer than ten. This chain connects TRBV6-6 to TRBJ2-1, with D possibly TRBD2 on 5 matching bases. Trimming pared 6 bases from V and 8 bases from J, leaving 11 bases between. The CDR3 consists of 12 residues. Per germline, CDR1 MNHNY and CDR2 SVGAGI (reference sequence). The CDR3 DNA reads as TGTGCCAGCAGACCTACTAGTTATGAGCAGTTCTTC. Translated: CASRPTSYEQFF.

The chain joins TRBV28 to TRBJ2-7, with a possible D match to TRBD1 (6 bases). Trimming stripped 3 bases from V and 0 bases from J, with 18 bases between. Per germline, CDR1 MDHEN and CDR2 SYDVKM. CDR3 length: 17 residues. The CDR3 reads CASSFQGWQRSSYEQYF. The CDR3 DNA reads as TGTGCCAGCAGTTTTCAGGGGTGGCAGCGGAGCTCCTACGAGCAGTACTTC.

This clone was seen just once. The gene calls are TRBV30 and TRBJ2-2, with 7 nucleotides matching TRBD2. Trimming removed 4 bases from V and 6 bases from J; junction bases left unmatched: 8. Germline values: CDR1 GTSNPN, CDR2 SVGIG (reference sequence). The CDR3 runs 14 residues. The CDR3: CAWNRGSSSGELFF. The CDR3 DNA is TGTGCCTGGAATCGCGGGAGCTCGTCCGGGGAGCTGTTTTTT.

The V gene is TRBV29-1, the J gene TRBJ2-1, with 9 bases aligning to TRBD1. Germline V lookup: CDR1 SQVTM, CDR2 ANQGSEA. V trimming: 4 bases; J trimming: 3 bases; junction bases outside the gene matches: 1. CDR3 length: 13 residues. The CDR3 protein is CSVGTGDYNEQFF. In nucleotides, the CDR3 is TGCAGCGTTGGGACAGGGGACTACAATGAGCAGTTCTTC.

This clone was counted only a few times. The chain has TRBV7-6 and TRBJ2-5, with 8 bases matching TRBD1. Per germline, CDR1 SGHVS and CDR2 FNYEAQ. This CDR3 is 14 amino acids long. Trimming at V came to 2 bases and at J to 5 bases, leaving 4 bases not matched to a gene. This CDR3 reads CASSLSTGGETQYF. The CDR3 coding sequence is TGTGCCAGCAGCTTATCAACAGGGGGGGAGACCCAGTACTTC.

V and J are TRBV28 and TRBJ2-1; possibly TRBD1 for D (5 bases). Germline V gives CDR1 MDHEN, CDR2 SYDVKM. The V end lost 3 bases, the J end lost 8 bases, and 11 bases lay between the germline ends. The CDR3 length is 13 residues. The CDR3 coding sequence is TGTGCCAGCAGTTTCGCAGGGCGGCATGAGCAGTTCTTC. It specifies CASSFAGRHEQFF. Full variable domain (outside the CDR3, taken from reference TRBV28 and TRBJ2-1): DVKVTQSSRYLVKRTGEKVFLECVQDMDHENMFWYRQDPGLGLRLIYFSYDVKMKEKGDIPEGYSVSREKKERFSLILESASTNQTSMYLCASSFAGRHEQFFGPGTRLTVL.

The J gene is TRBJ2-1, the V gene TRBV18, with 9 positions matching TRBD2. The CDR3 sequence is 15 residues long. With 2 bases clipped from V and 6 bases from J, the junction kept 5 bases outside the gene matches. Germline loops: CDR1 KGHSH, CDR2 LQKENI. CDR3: CASSPRLADTNEQFF. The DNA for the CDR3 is TGTGCCAGCTCACCAAGACTAGCGGATACCAATGAGCAGTTCTTC.

In DNA form, the CDR3 reads TGTGCCAGCAGCCCGACAGTAAACTATGGCTACACCTTC. The encoded protein is CASSPTVNYGYTF. The chain couples TRBV6-5 to TRBJ1-2; tentative D call: TRBD1 (5 bases). V was trimmed by 6 bases and J by 2 bases, leaving 10 bases between them. The CDR3 has 13 amino acids. The germline V gene encodes CDR1 MNHEY and CDR2 SVGAGI.

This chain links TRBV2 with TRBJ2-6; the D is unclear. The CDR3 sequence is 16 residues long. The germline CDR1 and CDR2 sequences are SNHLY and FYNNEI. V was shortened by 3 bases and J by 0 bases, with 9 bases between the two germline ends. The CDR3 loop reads CASSDGRSSGANVLTF. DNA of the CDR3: TGTGCCAGCAGTGATGGGCGTAGCTCTGGGGCCAACGTCCTGACTTTC.

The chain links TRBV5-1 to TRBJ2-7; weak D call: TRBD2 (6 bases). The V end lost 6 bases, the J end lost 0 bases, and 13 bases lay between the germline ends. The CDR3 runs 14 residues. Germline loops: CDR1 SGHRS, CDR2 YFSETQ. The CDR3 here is CASMVRTNSYEQYF. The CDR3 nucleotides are TGCGCCAGCATGGTTCGGACTAACTCCTACGAGCAGTACTTC.

The CDR3 sequence is CATTNWTGFYNEQFF. CDR3 DNA: TGTGCCACTACAAATTGGACAGGGTTCTACAATGAGCAGTTCTTC. The rearrangement links TRBV27 to TRBJ2-1; 8 bases line up with TRBD1. V was pared by 10 bases and J by 3 bases, with 11 bases of the junction left unmatched. The length of the CDR3 is 15 residues. Looked up from germline, CDR1 is MNHEY and CDR2 is SMNVEV (reference sequence).

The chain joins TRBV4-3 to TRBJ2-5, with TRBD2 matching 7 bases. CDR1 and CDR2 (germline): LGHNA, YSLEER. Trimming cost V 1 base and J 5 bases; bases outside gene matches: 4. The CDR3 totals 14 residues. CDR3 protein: CASSQGAGVETQYF. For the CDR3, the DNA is TGCGCCAGCAGCCAAGGGGCGGGAGTGGAGACCCAGTACTTC.

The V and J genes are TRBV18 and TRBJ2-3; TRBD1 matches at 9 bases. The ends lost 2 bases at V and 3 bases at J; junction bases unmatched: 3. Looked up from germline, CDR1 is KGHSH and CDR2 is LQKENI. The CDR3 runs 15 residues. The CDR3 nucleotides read TGTGCCAGCTCACCAAGGACAGGGGTGACAGATACGCAGTATTTT. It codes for CASSPRTGVTDTQYF.

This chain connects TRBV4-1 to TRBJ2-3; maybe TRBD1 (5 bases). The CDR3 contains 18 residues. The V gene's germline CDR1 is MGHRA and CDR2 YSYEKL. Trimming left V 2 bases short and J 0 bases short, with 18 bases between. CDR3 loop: CASSQRPSRGGSTDTQYF. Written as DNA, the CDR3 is TGCGCCAGCAGCCAACGCCCCTCAAGGGGCGGAAGCACAGATACGCAGTATTTT.

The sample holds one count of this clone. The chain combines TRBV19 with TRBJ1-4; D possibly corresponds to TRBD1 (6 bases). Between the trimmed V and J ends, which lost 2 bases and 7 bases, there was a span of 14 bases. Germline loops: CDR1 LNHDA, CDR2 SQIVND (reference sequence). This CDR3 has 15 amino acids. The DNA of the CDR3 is TGTGCCAGTAGTATACGAACAGGGATTGGTGAAAAACTGTTTTTT. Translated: CASSIRTGIGEKLFF.

CDR3 sequence: CAWMGQPNSPLHF. The CDR3 DNA sequence: TGTGCCTGGATGGGACAGCCTAATTCACCCCTCCACTTT. The chain has TRBV30 and TRBJ1-6; 7 nucleotides match TRBD1. The germline gives CDR1 GTSNPN, CDR2 SVGIG (reference sequence). Losses at the gene ends were 4 bases for V and 6 bases for J; bases not matched to a gene: 3. This CDR3 spans 13 amino acids.

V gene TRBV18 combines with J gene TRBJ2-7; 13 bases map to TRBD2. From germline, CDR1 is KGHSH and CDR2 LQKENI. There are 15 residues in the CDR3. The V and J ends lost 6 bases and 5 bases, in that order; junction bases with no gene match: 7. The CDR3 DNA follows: TGTGCCAGCTCGGGGACTAGCGGGATATCTAACGAGCAGTACTTC. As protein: CASSGTSGISNEQYF. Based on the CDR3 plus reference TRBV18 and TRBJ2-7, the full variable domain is NAGVMQNPRHLVRRRGQEARLRCSPMKGHSHVYWYRQLPEEGLKFMVYLQKENIIDESGMPKERFSAEFPKEGPSILRIQQVVRGDSAAYFCASSGTSGISNEQYFGPGTRLTVT.

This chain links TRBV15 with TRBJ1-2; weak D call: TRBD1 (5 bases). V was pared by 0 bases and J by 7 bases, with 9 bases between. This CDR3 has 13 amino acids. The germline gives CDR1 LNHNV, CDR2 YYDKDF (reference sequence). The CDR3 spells CATSRDGGGGYTF. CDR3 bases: TGTGCCACCAGCAGAGATGGCGGGGGTGGCTACACCTTC.

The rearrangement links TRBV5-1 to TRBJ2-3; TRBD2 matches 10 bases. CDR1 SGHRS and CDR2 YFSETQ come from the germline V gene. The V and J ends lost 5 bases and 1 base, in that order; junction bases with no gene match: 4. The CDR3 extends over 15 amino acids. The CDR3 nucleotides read TGCGCCAGCAGTACCGGGACTAGCGGCACAGATACGCAGTATTTT. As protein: CASSTGTSGTDTQYF. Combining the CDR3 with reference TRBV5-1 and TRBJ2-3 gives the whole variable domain KAGVTQTPRYLIKTRGQQVTLSCSPISGHRSVSWYQQTPGQGLQFLFEYFSETQRNKGNFPGRFSGRQFSNSRSEMNVSTLELGDSALYLCASSTGTSGTDTQYFGPGTRLTVL.

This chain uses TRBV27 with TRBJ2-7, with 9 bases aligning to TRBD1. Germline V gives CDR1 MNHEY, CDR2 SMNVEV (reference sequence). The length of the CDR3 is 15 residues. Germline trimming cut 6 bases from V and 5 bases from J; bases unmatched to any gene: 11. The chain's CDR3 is CASSSADRGLDEQYF. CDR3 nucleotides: TGTGCCAGCAGCTCGGCGGACAGGGGTTTGGACGAGCAGTACTTC.

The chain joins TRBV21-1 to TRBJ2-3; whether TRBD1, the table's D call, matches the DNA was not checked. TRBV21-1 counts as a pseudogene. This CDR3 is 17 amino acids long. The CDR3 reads CASSNLGTAVVADTQYF. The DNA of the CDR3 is TGTGCCAGCAGCAATCTAGGGACAGCGGTTGTGGCAGATACGCAGTATTTT.